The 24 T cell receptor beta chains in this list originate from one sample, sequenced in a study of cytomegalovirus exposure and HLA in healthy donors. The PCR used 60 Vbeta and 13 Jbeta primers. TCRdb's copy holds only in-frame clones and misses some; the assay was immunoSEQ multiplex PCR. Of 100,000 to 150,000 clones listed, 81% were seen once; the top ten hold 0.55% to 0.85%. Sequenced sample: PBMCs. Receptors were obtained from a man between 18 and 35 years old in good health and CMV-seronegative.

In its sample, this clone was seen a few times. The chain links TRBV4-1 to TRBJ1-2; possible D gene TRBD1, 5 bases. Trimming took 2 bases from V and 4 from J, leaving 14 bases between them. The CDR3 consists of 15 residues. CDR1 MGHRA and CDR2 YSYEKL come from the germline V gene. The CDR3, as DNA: TGCGCCAGCAGCCAAACCCTCGGGGGGATCTATGGCTACACCTTC. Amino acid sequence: CASSQTLGGIYGYTF.

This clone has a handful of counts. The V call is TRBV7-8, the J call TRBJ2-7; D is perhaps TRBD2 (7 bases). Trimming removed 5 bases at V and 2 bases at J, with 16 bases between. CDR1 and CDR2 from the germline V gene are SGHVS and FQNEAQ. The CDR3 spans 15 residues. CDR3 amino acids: CASSGGGRGTYEQYF. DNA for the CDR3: TGTGCCAGCAGCGGAGGGGGGAGGGGGACCTACGAGCAGTACTTC.

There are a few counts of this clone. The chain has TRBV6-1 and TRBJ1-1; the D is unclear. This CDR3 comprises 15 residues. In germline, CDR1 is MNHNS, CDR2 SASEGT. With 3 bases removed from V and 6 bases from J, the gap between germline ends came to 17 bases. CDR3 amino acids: CASSEFPQTRSEAFF. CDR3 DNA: TGTGCCAGCAGTGAGTTCCCCCAGACCAGGTCTGAAGCTTTCTTT.

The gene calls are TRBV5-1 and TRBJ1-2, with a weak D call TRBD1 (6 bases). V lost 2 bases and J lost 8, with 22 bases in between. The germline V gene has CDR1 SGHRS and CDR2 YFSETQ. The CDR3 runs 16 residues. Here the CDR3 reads CASSLRDTPTSGGYTF. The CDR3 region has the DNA TGCGCCAGCAGCTTAAGGGACACCCCAACTTCGGGAGGCTACACCTTC. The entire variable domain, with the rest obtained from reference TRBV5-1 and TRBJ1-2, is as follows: KAGVTQTPRYLIKTRGQQVTLSCSPISGHRSVSWYQQTPGQGLQFLFEYFSETQRNKGNFPGRFSGRQFSNSRSEMNVSTLELGDSALYLCASSLRDTPTSGGYTFGSGTRLTVV.

The CDR3 here is CASSEGQQRNYGYTF. For the CDR3, the DNA is TGTGCCAGCAGTGAGGGGCAGCAAAGGAACTATGGCTACACCTTC. The rearrangement joins TRBV6-1 to TRBJ1-2; weak D call: TRBD1 (5 bases). Trimming took off 3 bases at V and 2 bases at J, with 13 bases between the two ends. Germline values: CDR1 MNHNS, CDR2 SASEGT. The CDR3 extends over 15 amino acids.

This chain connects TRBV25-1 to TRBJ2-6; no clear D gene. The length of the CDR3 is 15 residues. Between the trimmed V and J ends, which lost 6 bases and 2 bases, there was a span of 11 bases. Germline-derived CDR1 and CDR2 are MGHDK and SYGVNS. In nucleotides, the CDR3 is TGTGCCAGCAGCCCGCCGGGTGCTGGGGCCAACGTCCTGACTTTC. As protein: CASSPPGAGANVLTF.

CDR3 DNA: TGTGCCAGTAGTATCTGGCAGGGCTTAGGGGACACTGAAGCTTTCTTT. It encodes CASSIWQGLGDTEAFF. The chain uses TRBV19 and TRBJ1-1, with a tentative D call TRBD1 (5 bases). The CDR3 loop spans 16 amino acids. The V end was cut by 3 bases, the J end by 3 bases, with 17 bases between. Germline-derived CDR1 and CDR2 are LNHDA and SQIVND (reference sequence).

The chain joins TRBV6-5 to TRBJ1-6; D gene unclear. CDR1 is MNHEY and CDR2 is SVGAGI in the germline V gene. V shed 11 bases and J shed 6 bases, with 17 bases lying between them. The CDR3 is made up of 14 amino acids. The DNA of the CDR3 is TGTGCCGGCTGGAGGACGCGTATTAATTCACCCCTCCACTTT. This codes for CAGWRTRINSPLHF.

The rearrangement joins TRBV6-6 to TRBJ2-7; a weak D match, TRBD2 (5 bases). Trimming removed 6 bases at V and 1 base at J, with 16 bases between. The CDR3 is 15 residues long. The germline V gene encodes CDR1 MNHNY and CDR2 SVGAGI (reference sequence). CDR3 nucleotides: TGTGCCAGCAGCCGTGTCCAGGAGCGGTCCTACGAGCAGTACTTC. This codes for CASSRVQERSYEQYF.

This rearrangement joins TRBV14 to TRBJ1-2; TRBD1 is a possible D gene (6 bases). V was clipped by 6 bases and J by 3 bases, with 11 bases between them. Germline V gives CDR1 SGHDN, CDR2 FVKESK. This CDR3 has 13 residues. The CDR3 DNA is TGTGCCAGCAGATTACAGGGCGACTATGGCTACACCTTC. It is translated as CASRLQGDYGYTF.

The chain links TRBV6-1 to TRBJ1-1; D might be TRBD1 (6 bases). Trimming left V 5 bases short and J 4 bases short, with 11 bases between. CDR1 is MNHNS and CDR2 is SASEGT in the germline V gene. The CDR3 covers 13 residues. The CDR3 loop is CASSSGVSTEAFF. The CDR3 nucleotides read TGTGCCAGCAGTTCAGGGGTTAGCACTGAAGCTTTCTTT.

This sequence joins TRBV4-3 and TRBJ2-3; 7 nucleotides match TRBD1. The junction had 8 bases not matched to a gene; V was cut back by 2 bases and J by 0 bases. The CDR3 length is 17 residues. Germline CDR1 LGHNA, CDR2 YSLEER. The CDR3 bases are TGCGCCAGCAGCCAAAGTCAAGGGGGCTATAGCACAGATACGCAGTATTTT. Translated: CASSQSQGGYSTDTQYF.

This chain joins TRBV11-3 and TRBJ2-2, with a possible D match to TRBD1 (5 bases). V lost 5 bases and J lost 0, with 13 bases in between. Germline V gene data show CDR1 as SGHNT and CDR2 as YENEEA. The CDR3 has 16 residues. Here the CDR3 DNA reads TGTGCCAGCAGCCCCGGCGAACAGGCGAACACCGGGGAGCTGTTTTTT. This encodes CASSPGEQANTGELFF.

CDR3 sequence reads: CASSPRRSWETQYF. CDR3 sequence (DNA): TGTGCCAGCTCACCCCGGAGGTCGTGGGAGACCCAGTACTTC. V usage is TRBV18 and J usage is TRBJ2-5; D possibly corresponds to TRBD2 (5 bases). The CDR3 runs 14 residues. V was shortened by 3 bases and J by 5 bases, with 13 bases between the two germline ends. In germline, CDR1 is KGHSH, CDR2 LQKENI. Complete variable domain (other parts from reference TRBV18 and TRBJ2-5): NAGVMQNPRHLVRRRGQEARLRCSPMKGHSHVYWYRQLPEEGLKFMVYLQKENIIDESGMPKERFSAEFPKEGPSILRIQQVVRGDSAAYFCASSPRRSWETQYFGPGTRLLVL.

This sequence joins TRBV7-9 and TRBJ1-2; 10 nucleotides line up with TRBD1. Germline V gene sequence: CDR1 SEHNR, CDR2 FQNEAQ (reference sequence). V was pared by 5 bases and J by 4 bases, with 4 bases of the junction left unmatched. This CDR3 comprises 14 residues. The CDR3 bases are TGTGCCAGCAGCCTAGGGACAGGGGCCTATGGCTACACCTTC. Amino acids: CASSLGTGAYGYTF.

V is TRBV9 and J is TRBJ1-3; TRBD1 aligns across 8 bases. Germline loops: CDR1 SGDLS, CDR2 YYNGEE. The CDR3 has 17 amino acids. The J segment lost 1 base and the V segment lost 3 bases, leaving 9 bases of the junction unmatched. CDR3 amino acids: CASSAPGTGGSGNTIYF. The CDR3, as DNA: TGTGCCAGCAGCGCACCCGGGACAGGCGGATCTGGAAACACCATATATTTT.

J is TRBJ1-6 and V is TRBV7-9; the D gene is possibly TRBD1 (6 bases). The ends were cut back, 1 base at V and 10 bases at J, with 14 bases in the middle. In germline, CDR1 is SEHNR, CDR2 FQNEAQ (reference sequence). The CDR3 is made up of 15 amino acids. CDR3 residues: CASSLETGTGSPLHF. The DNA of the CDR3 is TGTGCCAGCAGCTTAGAGACAGGCACGGGCTCACCCCTCCACTTT.

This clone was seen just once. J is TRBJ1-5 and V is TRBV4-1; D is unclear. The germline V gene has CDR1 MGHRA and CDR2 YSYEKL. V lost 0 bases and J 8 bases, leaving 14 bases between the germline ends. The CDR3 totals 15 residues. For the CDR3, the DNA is TGCGCCAGCAGCCAAGACCCGGTTCTCCTGGAGCCCCAGCATTTT. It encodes CASSQDPVLLEPQHF.

As DNA, the CDR3 is TGTGCCAGCAGTGAAGCGTTTGCAGGGGGCGATGGCTACACCTTC. It yields the protein CASSEAFAGGDGYTF. J is TRBJ1-2 and V is TRBV6-1; 8 bases match TRBD1. Looked up from germline, CDR1 is MNHNS and CDR2 is SASEGT. This CDR3 comprises 15 residues. V shed 0 bases, J shed 6 bases, and the junction held 6 bases outside the gene matches.

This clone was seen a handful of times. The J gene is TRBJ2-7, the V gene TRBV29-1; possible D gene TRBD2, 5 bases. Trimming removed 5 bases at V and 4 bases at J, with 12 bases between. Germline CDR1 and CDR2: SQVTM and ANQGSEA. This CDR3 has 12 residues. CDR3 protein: CSVPAGGYEQYF. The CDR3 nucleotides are TGCAGCGTTCCCGCGGGCGGGTACGAGCAGTACTTC.

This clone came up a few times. In DNA, the CDR3 is TGTGCCAGCAGTGAAAATTTGTGGCGGGTCCCCGATCAGCCCCAGCATTTT. This gives the protein CASSENLWRVPDQPQHF. The chain has TRBV6-1 and TRBJ1-5; no clear D gene. The V gene lost 2 bases and the J gene lost 5 bases, with 19 bases spanning the gap. This CDR3 has 17 residues. Germline CDR1 reads MNHNS; CDR2 reads SASEGT.

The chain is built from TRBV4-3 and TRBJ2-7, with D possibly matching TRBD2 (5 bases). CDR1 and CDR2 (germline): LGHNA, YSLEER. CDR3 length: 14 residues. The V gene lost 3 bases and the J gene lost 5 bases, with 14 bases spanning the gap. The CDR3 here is CASSQEPTRDEQYF. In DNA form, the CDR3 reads TGCGCCAGCAGCCAGGAGCCTACTAGGGACGAGCAGTACTTC.

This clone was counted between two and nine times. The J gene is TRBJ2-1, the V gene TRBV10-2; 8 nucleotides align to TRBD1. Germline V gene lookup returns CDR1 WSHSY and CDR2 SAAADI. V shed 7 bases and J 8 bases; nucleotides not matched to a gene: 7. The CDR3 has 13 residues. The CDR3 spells CASTPGGTYEQFF. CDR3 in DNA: TGCGCCAGCACCCCAGGGGGCACCTATGAGCAGTTCTTC.

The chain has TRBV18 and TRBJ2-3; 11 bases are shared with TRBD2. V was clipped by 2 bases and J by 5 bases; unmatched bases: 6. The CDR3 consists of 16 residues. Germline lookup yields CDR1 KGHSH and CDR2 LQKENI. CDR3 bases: TGTGCCAGCTCACCAGTAGCGGGGGGGCGTAGAGATACGCAGTATTTT. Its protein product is CASSPVAGGRRDTQYF. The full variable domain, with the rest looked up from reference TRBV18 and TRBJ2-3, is NAGVMQNPRHLVRRRGQEARLRCSPMKGHSHVYWYRQLPEEGLKFMVYLQKENIIDESGMPKERFSAEFPKEGPSILRIQQVVRGDSAAYFCASSPVAGGRRDTQYFGPGTRLTVL.